The entry that follows covers one TCR beta chain sequence. This clonotype came up many times. Its target antigen remains unknown. No much larger clonotype is one base removed from it; base qualities were not supplied. The library was obtained by 5' RACE. Sequenced on an Illumina MiSeq. TCRdb reworked the public reads: Q25 trimming with fastp, MiXCR clone assembly, productive beta chains retained. Each entry is one CDR3 protein sequence, shown with its most common DNA and genes. Across this sample there are fewer than 70,000 distinct CDR3 sequences, with under 15% seen only once. The ten largest clones represent more than 15% of the sample. This entry comes from a study of T cells of healthy individuals (dated by TCRdb to the late 2010s). V is cut back by 4 bases and J by 0 bases, with 2 bases in the junction unmatched. Including cysteine and phenylalanine, the CDR3 has 15 amino acids. Kept here is only the CDR3 DNA, which spans 45 bases and is read in frame from base 1. Per the germline V gene (reference sequence), SGHAT is the CDR1 and FQDESV is the CDR2.

This TCR came from a human donor in good health. In this chain, TRBV11-1 is recombined with TRBJ2-5; 10 bases in between match TRBD1. The sequenced DNA is TGTGCCAGCAGCTCCGGGACAGGGGACCAAGAGACCCAGTACTTC. It specifies CASSSGTGDQETQYF.